This TCR beta chain was retrieved from a study of cytomegalovirus exposure and HLA in healthy donors. Points from the study as a whole: When a later analysis was performed, an Asian-associated ancestry cluster reportedly had fewer N-insertions than the roughly 700-donor mean. A list of about 180 TCR beta chains associated with cytomegalovirus was given. Researchers reported from a later analysis that most CMV-associated TCR beta chains appeared HLA-restricted.

The CDR3 covers 16 residues. The germline CDR1 and CDR2 sequences are SGHTA and FQGTGA. The V segment lost 5 bases and the J segment 8 bases; nucleotides outside the gene matches: 11. The study ran its PCR with 60 Vbeta and 13 Jbeta primers. The assay was immunoSEQ multiplex PCR, and TCRdb's table has in-frame clones only and misses some. This table lists about 200,000 clones. As regards this clone: Its specificity is not known.

The receptor comes from a boy younger than 18 in good health and CMV-seronegative. The sample comprised PBMCs. The gene calls are TRBV7-3 and TRBJ2-1, with 11 bases fitting TRBD2. CDR3 coding DNA: TGTGCCAGCAGCCCGAACGTACTAGCGGGGGTACATGAGCAGTTCTTC. Translated: CASSPNVLAGVHEQFF.